This passage covers 9 T cell receptor beta chains from one sample sequenced in a study. TCRdb ran MiXCR on the RT-PCR reads and lists one entry per CDR3 protein. The profile covers about 680,000 distinct CDR3 sequences, with 14% appearing a single time and roughly 3.6% taken by the ten largest. The sample consisted of memory CD4+ T cells from blood. The receptors stem from a female donor in good health, serving as a healthy control.

In its sample, this clonotype was seen many times. The CDR3 protein is CASGTSGRDRHEQFF. The CDR3 nucleotides read TGTGCCAGCGGGACTAGCGGGAGGGATCGGCATGAGCAGTTCTTC. The chain employs TRBV10-3 and TRBJ2-1; 16 bases match TRBD2. Germline V gene data show CDR1 as ENHRY and CDR2 as SYGVKD. Trimming at V came to 10 bases and at J to 8 bases, leaving 8 bases not matched to a gene. The CDR3 totals 15 residues.

This clonotype came up a few times. V is TRBV20-1 and J is TRBJ2-7; 7 bases are a match to TRBD1. The ends lost 1 base at V and 4 bases at J; junction bases unmatched: 7. This CDR3 is 14 amino acids long. Per germline, CDR1 DFQATT and CDR2 SNEGSKA (reference sequence). The CDR3 coding sequence is TGCAGTGCTAGAGCGACAGGGAAAGTTTACGAGCAGTACTTC. Translation gives CSARATGKVYEQYF.

The V call is TRBV3-1, the J call TRBJ2-7; D not resolved. Germline loops: CDR1 LGHDT, CDR2 YNNKEL (reference sequence). Trimming stripped 0 bases from V and 0 bases from J, with 6 bases between. The CDR3 loop spans 14 amino acids. The DNA for the CDR3 is TGTGCCAGCAGCCAAGAGGGCGTCTCCTACGAGCAGTACTTC. Translation gives CASSQEGVSYEQYF.

This clonotype has at least ten counts. J is TRBJ2-1 and V is TRBV12-3 or TRBV12-4; tentatively, D is TRBD2 (5 bases). The germline V and J ends were trimmed by 7 bases and 0 bases, with 10 bases remaining between them. This CDR3 is built from 14 residues. The DNA of the CDR3 is TGTGCCAGCACCCGTGGGAGCTCCTACAATGAGCAGTTCTTC. Translating gives CASTRGSSYNEQFF.

This clonotype showed up just a few times. The chain links TRBV7-2 to TRBJ1-1; no reliable D call. The germline V gene encodes CDR1 SGHTA and CDR2 FQGNSA. Trimming removed 0 bases from V and 1 base from J, with 9 bases in between. The length of the CDR3 is 15 residues. The CDR3 protein is CASSLAAYSNTEAFF. The CDR3 DNA follows: TGTGCCAGCAGCTTAGCGGCTTATTCGAACACTGAAGCTTTCTTT.

This clonotype was observed a few times. This chain joins TRBV6-2 or TRBV6-3 and TRBJ1-1, with D possibly matching TRBD1 (6 bases). Germline V lookup: CDR1 MNHEY, CDR2 SVGEGT. CDR3 length: 14 amino acids. V was shortened by 2 bases and J by 2 bases, with 9 bases between the two germline ends. This CDR3 reads CASSYGTHNTEAFF. CDR3 nucleotide sequence: TGTGCCAGCAGTTACGGGACACACAACACTGAAGCTTTCTTT.

This sequence joins TRBV12-3 or TRBV12-4 and TRBJ2-1; tentatively, D is TRBD2 (5 bases). V gave up 3 bases and J gave up 12 bases, with 12 bases separating them. CDR3 length equals 12 residues. The CDR3 here is CASSLRAQWQFF. The CDR3 nucleotides are TGTGCCAGCAGTTTGAGGGCCCAGTGGCAGTTCTTC.

This clonotype was seen only a few times. The V and J genes are TRBV7-2 and TRBJ2-1; 8 bases are shared with TRBD2. The V and J ends lost 5 bases and 9 bases, in that order; junction bases with no gene match: 12. This CDR3 has 15 amino acids. CDR1 is SGHTA, CDR2 FQGNSA, per germline. CDR3 protein: CASSHAGTREAEQFF. The CDR3, as DNA: TGTGCCAGCAGCCACGCTGGGACTAGAGAGGCTGAGCAGTTCTTC.

This clonotype was seen a few times. The chain links TRBV10-3 to TRBJ1-1; 9 bases line up with TRBD1. The V segment lost 6 bases and the J segment 1 base; nucleotides outside the gene matches: 3. In germline, CDR1 is ENHRY, CDR2 SYGVKD. The CDR3 totals 14 residues. In nucleotides, the CDR3 is TGTGCCATCAGGGGGACAGGGAGGAACACTGAAGCTTTCTTT. Residues: CAIRGTGRNTEAFF.